A selection of T cell receptor beta chains follows, all from one sample in a study of naive and memory T cell subsets. One entry per CDR3 protein results from TCRdb running MiXCR on the UMI-ligation and nested PCR reads. The sample has 120,000 or so distinct CDR3 sequences; 36% are singletons. The sample comprised central memory CD4+ T cells from blood. The receptors shown here come from a human donor in good health. The CDR3 runs from the conserved cysteine through the conserved F or W. The D gene is left open where the match is weak. The size entry is marked missing in some rows and otherwise reads once, few, many or a size class.

CDR3aa: CSVVATGSRVNYGYTF; CDR3nt: TGCAGCGTTGTGGCTACAGGCTCACGGGTTAACTATGGCTACACCTTC; j_gene: TRBJ1-2; abundance: .; v_gene: TRBV29-1; d_gene: .
CDR3aa: CATKGQANNEQFF; CDR3nt: TGTGCCACTAAGGGACAGGCCAACAATGAGCAGTTCTTC; j_gene: TRBJ2-1; abundance: .; v_gene: TRBV27; d_gene: TRBD1
CDR3aa: CASSPRAAGREFF; CDR3nt: TGTGCCAGCAGCCCCCGGGCCGCAGGGCGTGAGTTCTTC; j_gene: TRBJ2-1; abundance: .; v_gene: TRBV3-1; d_gene: .
CDR3aa: CASSAFGWGDEQYF; CDR3nt: TGTGCCAGCAGCGCCTTCGGTTGGGGGGACGAGCAGTACTTC; j_gene: TRBJ2-7; abundance: .; v_gene: TRBV6-1; d_gene: .
CDR3aa: CASSADATDTQYF; CDR3nt: TGTGCCAGCAGCGCGGACGCCACAGATACGCAGTATTTT; j_gene: TRBJ2-3; abundance: .; v_gene: TRBV5-4; d_gene: .
CDR3aa: CASSLGTHYGYTF; CDR3nt: TGTGCCAGCAGCTTAGGGACACACTATGGCTACACCTTC; j_gene: TRBJ1-2; abundance: few; v_gene: TRBV7-9; d_gene: .
CDR3aa: CASSPNMVAYEQYF; CDR3nt: TGTGCCAGCAGCCCAAACATGGTCGCCTACGAGCAGTACTTC; j_gene: TRBJ2-7; abundance: .; v_gene: TRBV12-3/TRBV12-4; d_gene: .
CDR3aa: CSARDLGRGQETQYF; CDR3nt: TGCAGTGCTAGAGATCTGGGACGGGGACAAGAGACCCAGTACTTC; j_gene: TRBJ2-5; abundance: .; v_gene: TRBV20-1; d_gene: .
CDR3aa: CASSHHLGGRDQETQYF; CDR3nt: TGTGCCAGCAGTCACCATTTGGGGGGAAGGGATCAGGAGACCCAGTACTTC; j_gene: TRBJ2-5; abundance: .; v_gene: TRBV12-3/TRBV12-4; d_gene: .
CDR3aa: CATRGSGSYNEQFF; CDR3nt: TGTGCCACCAGGGGTAGCGGCTCCTACAATGAGCAGTTCTTC; j_gene: TRBJ2-1; abundance: .; v_gene: TRBV10-3; d_gene: .
CDR3aa: CSARNPGTSDEQYF; CDR3nt: TGCAGTGCTAGAAATCCCGGGACTAGCGACGAGCAGTACTTC; j_gene: TRBJ2-7; abundance: .; v_gene: TRBV20-1; d_gene: TRBD2
CDR3aa: CSASGRREFQETQYF; CDR3nt: TGCAGTGCTAGTGGGCGGCGGGAGTTCCAAGAGACCCAGTACTTC; j_gene: TRBJ2-5; abundance: medium-sized; v_gene: TRBV20-1; d_gene: TRBD2
CDR3aa: CASTERKNTEAFF; CDR3nt: TGTGCCAGTACCGAACGTAAAAACACTGAAGCTTTCTTT; j_gene: TRBJ1-1; abundance: .; v_gene: TRBV19; d_gene: .
CDR3aa: CASSLARSVKGGELFF; CDR3nt: TGTGCCAGCAGCTTAGCCCGGTCGGTCAAGGGCGGGGAGCTGTTTTTT; j_gene: TRBJ2-2; abundance: .; v_gene: TRBV7-8; d_gene: .
CDR3aa: CSARAPGGSTYEQYF; CDR3nt: TGCAGTGCTAGAGCCCCGGGGGGGAGCACCTACGAGCAGTACTTC; j_gene: TRBJ2-7; abundance: .; v_gene: TRBV20-1; d_gene: TRBD2
CDR3aa: CASSFTSGQGVIRSMNTEAFF; CDR3nt: TGTGCCAGCAGCTTTACGTCGGGACAGGGGGTGATTCGGTCGATGAACACTGAAGCTTTCTTT; j_gene: TRBJ1-1; abundance: .; v_gene: TRBV7-9; d_gene: TRBD1
CDR3aa: CASSFTGQGDRKTQYF; CDR3nt: TGTGCCAGCAGTTTCACAGGACAGGGGGATAGAAAGACCCAGTACTTC; j_gene: TRBJ2-5; abundance: .; v_gene: TRBV6-5; d_gene: TRBD1
CDR3aa: CASSLTQGAAGELFF; CDR3nt: TGTGCCAGCAGTTTAACACAGGGGGCGGCCGGGGAGCTGTTTTTT; j_gene: TRBJ2-2; abundance: many; v_gene: TRBV27; d_gene: TRBD1
CDR3aa: CASSERAGGTNEQFF; CDR3nt: TGTGCCAGCAGTGAGCGAGCGGGAGGGACAAATGAGCAGTTCTTC; j_gene: TRBJ2-1; abundance: .; v_gene: TRBV2; d_gene: TRBD2
CDR3aa: CSASQPGVETQYF; CDR3nt: TGCAGTGCTAGTCAGCCGGGAGTAGAGACCCAGTACTTC; j_gene: TRBJ2-5; abundance: medium-sized; v_gene: TRBV20-1; d_gene: .
CDR3aa: CSASPGANVLTF; CDR3nt: TGCAGTGCTAGCCCTGGGGCCAACGTCCTGACTTTC; j_gene: TRBJ2-6; abundance: .; v_gene: TRBV20-1; d_gene: .
CDR3aa: CASSRTGSRNTEAFF; CDR3nt: TGTGCCAGCAGCCGGACAGGGTCTAGGAACACTGAAGCTTTCTTT; j_gene: TRBJ1-1; abundance: few; v_gene: TRBV6-5; d_gene: TRBD1
CDR3aa: CASSQSKRGTTAYEQYF; CDR3nt: TGCGCCAGCAGTCAATCGAAAAGGGGGACAACCGCCTACGAGCAGTACTTC; j_gene: TRBJ2-7; abundance: .; v_gene: TRBV23-1; d_gene: .
CDR3aa: CASGGKAEGRETQYF; CDR3nt: TGTGCCAGCGGGGGGAAAGCGGAGGGGCGAGAGACCCAGTACTTC; j_gene: TRBJ2-5; abundance: .; v_gene: TRBV28; d_gene: .
CDR3aa: CASSGGTANTEAFF; CDR3nt: TGTGCCAGCAGTGGGGGGACGGCAAACACTGAAGCTTTCTTT; j_gene: TRBJ1-1; abundance: .; v_gene: TRBV6-5; d_gene: .
CDR3aa: CASSSSTTGRNQPQHF; CDR3nt: TGTGCCAGCAGCAGTTCTACAACAGGGAGGAATCAGCCCCAGCATTTT; j_gene: TRBJ1-5; abundance: .; v_gene: TRBV7-2; d_gene: .
CDR3aa: CASSLPGNEQYF; CDR3nt: TGTGCCAGCAGCTTACCGGGGAACGAGCAGTACTTC; j_gene: TRBJ2-7; abundance: .; v_gene: TRBV7-6; d_gene: .
CDR3aa: CASSVGGARNEQYF; CDR3nt: TGTGCCAGCAGCGTCGGAGGGGCCAGGAACGAGCAGTACTTC; j_gene: TRBJ2-7; abundance: .; v_gene: TRBV9; d_gene: .
CDR3aa: CASSWIHGEWGDTQYF; CDR3nt: TGTGCCAGCAGCTGGATCCACGGGGAGTGGGGAGATACGCAGTATTTT; j_gene: TRBJ2-3; abundance: few; v_gene: TRBV11-2; d_gene: .
CDR3aa: CASSPEGGGYTF; CDR3nt: TGTGCCAGCTCACCGGAGGGAGGCGGCTACACCTTC; j_gene: TRBJ1-2; abundance: few; v_gene: TRBV18; d_gene: .
CDR3aa: CASSVGGGLYEQYF; CDR3nt: TGTGCCAGCAGCGTAGGGGGGGGGCTCTACGAGCAGTACTTC; j_gene: TRBJ2-7; abundance: .; v_gene: TRBV9; d_gene: .
CDR3aa: CASSSWTGQGETQYF; CDR3nt: TGTGCCAGCAGTTCTTGGACAGGGCAAGGAGAGACCCAGTACTTC; j_gene: TRBJ2-5; abundance: .; v_gene: TRBV6-6; d_gene: TRBD1
CDR3aa: CASSYTGVEQYF; CDR3nt: TGTGCCAGCAGTTATACAGGGGTCGAGCAGTACTTC; j_gene: TRBJ2-7; abundance: few; v_gene: TRBV6-1; d_gene: TRBD1
CDR3aa: CASSTQPGQQNSGANVLTF; CDR3nt: TGTGCCAGTAGTACTCAGCCGGGACAGCAAAATTCTGGGGCCAACGTCCTGACTTTC; j_gene: TRBJ2-6; abundance: .; v_gene: TRBV19; d_gene: TRBD1
CDR3aa: CASSLVGGELFF; CDR3nt: TGTGCCAGCAGTTTGGTTGGGGGGGAGCTGTTTTTT; j_gene: TRBJ2-2; abundance: .; v_gene: TRBV12-3/TRBV12-4; d_gene: .
CDR3aa: CAISESGQGTETQYF; CDR3nt: TGTGCCATCAGTGAGTCTGGGCAGGGTACGGAGACCCAGTACTTC; j_gene: TRBJ2-5; abundance: .; v_gene: TRBV10-3; d_gene: .
CDR3aa: CASRGWGGEEKLFF; CDR3nt: TGTGCCAGCCGGGGCTGGGGTGGGGAGGAAAAACTGTTTTTT; j_gene: TRBJ1-4; abundance: .; v_gene: TRBV27; d_gene: .
CDR3aa: CAISSREGRDEQFF; CDR3nt: TGTGCCATCTCTAGCAGGGAGGGCCGAGATGAGCAGTTCTTC; j_gene: TRBJ2-1; abundance: .; v_gene: TRBV4-2; d_gene: TRBD2
CDR3aa: CASSHRQKRLEAFF; CDR3nt: TGTGCCAGCAGCCATCGACAGAAACGGTTAGAAGCTTTCTTT; j_gene: TRBJ1-1; abundance: .; v_gene: TRBV3-1; d_gene: .
CDR3aa: CASSLARQGRSYSPLHF; CDR3nt: TGTGCCAGCAGCTTGGCTCGACAGGGGAGGTCCTATTCACCCCTCCACTTT; j_gene: TRBJ1-6; abundance: .; v_gene: TRBV5-6; d_gene: TRBD1
CDR3aa: CASSLDRSNSPLHF; CDR3nt: TGTGCCAGCAGCTTAGACAGATCTAATTCACCCCTCCACTTT; j_gene: TRBJ1-6; abundance: .; v_gene: TRBV7-2; d_gene: .
CDR3aa: CASGGLAGVPGANVLTF; CDR3nt: TGTGCCAGCGGCGGACTAGCGGGAGTCCCTGGGGCCAACGTCCTGACTTTC; j_gene: TRBJ2-6; abundance: few; v_gene: TRBV7-2; d_gene: TRBD2
CDR3aa: CASSVTGTGGETQYF; CDR3nt: TGTGCCAGCAGCGTAACCGGGACAGGGGGAGAGACCCAGTACTTC; j_gene: TRBJ2-5; abundance: few; v_gene: TRBV7-3; d_gene: TRBD1
CDR3aa: CSAIPLAYNEQFF; CDR3nt: TGCAGTGCCATTCCACTAGCCTACAATGAGCAGTTCTTC; j_gene: TRBJ2-1; abundance: .; v_gene: TRBV20-1; d_gene: .
CDR3aa: CASSLWGVTSYNEQFF; CDR3nt: TGTGCCAGCAGTTTATGGGGCGTTACCTCCTACAATGAGCAGTTCTTC; j_gene: TRBJ2-1; abundance: few; v_gene: TRBV28; d_gene: .
CDR3aa: CASSSRSLRGRSYEQYF; CDR3nt: TGTGCCAGCAGTTCCCGGTCCTTACGGGGCCGAAGCTACGAGCAGTACTTC; j_gene: TRBJ2-7; abundance: few; v_gene: TRBV6-2/TRBV6-3; d_gene: .
CDR3aa: CASSFEGGGLETQYF; CDR3nt: TGTGCCAGCAGCTTTGAGGGGGGAGGTTTAGAGACCCAGTACTTC; j_gene: TRBJ2-5; abundance: few; v_gene: TRBV7-3; d_gene: .
CDR3aa: CASSYDRGINNEQFF; CDR3nt: TGTGCCAGCAGTTATGACAGGGGGATCAACAATGAGCAGTTCTTC; j_gene: TRBJ2-1; abundance: few; v_gene: TRBV6-5; d_gene: TRBD1
CDR3aa: CASASRDRLTYEQYF; CDR3nt: TGTGCCAGCGCCTCCCGGGACAGACTCACCTACGAGCAGTACTTC; j_gene: TRBJ2-7; abundance: few; v_gene: TRBV6-6; d_gene: TRBD1
CDR3aa: CSVEYVDTQYF; CDR3nt: TGCAGCGTTGAGTATGTAGATACGCAGTATTTT; j_gene: TRBJ2-3; abundance: .; v_gene: TRBV29-1; d_gene: .
CDR3aa: CASSLVSREWSTDTQYF; CDR3nt: TGCGCCAGCAGCTTGGTGTCGCGGGAGTGGAGCACAGATACGCAGTATTTT; j_gene: TRBJ2-3; abundance: few; v_gene: TRBV5-1; d_gene: TRBD2
CDR3aa: CSAQTSGAVVVRNEQFF; CDR3nt: TGCAGCGCACAGACTAGCGGGGCGGTTGTGGTTCGGAATGAGCAGTTCTTC; j_gene: TRBJ2-1; abundance: medium-sized; v_gene: TRBV29-1; d_gene: TRBD2
CDR3aa: CASSSRQGRTDTQYF; CDR3nt: TGTGCCAGCAGTAGCAGACAGGGTAGGACAGATACGCAGTATTTT; j_gene: TRBJ2-3; abundance: .; v_gene: TRBV28; d_gene: TRBD1
CDR3aa: CASSLDLGADTQYF; CDR3nt: TGTGCCAGCAGCTTAGATTTAGGCGCAGATACGCAGTATTTT; j_gene: TRBJ2-3; abundance: many; v_gene: TRBV7-2; d_gene: .